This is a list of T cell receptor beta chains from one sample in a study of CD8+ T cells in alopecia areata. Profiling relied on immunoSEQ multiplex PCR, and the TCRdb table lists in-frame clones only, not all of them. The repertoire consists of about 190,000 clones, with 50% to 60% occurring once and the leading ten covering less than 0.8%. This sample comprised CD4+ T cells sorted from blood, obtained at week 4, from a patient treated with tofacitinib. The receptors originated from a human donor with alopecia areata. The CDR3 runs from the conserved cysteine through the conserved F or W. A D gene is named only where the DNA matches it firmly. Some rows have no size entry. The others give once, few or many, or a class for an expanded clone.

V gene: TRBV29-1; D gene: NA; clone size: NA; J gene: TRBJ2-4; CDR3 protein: CSVALQRAKNIQYF; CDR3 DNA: TGCAGCGTTGCCCTACAACGAGCCAAAAACATTCAGTACTTC
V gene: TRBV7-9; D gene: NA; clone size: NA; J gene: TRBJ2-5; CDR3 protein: CASSLLQETQYF; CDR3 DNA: TGTGCCAGCAGCTTACTCCAAGAGACCCAGTACTTC
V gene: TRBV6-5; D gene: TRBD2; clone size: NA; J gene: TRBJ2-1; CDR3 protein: CASSPGRALYNEQFF; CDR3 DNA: TGTGCCAGCAGTCCCGGGAGGGCCCTCTACAATGAGCAGTTCTTC
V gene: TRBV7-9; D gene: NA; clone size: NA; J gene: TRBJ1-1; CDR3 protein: CASSLPRGGGRTNTEAFF; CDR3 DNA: TGTGCCAGCAGCCTCCCTCGGGGGGGTGGACGGACCAACACTGAAGCTTTCTTT
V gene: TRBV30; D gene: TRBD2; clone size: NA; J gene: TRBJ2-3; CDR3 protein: CAWRLSGIAYTQYF; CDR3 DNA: TGTGCCTGGAGACTCAGCGGGATTGCGTATACGCAGTATTTT
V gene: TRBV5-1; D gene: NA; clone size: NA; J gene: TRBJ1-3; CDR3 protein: CASSLEGGSGNTIYF; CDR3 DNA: TGCGCCAGCAGCTTGGAGGGGGGCTCTGGAAACACCATATATTTT
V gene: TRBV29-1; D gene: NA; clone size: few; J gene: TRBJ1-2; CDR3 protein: CSVEVGPYGYTF; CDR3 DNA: TGCAGCGTTGAAGTTGGGCCCTATGGCTACACCTTC
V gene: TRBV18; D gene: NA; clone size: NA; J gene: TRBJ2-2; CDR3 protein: CASSPPGRNANTGELFF; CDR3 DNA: TGTGCCAGCTCACCACCGGGGAGAAACGCGAACACCGGGGAGCTGTTTTTT
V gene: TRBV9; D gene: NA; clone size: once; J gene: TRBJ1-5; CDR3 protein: CASGPTFSNQPQHF; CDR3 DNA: TGTGCCAGCGGACCGACATTTAGCAATCAGCCCCAGCATTTT
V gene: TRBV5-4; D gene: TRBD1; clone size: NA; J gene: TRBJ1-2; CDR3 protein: CASSLKGTGYGYTF; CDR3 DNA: TGTGCCAGCAGCTTGAAGGGGACAGGGTATGGCTACACCTTC
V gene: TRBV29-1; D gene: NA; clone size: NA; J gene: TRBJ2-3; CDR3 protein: CSVAGLSTDTQYF; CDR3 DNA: TGCAGCGTTGCGGGACTGAGCACAGATACGCAGTATTTT
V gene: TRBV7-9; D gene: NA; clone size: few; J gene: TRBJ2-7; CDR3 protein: CASSFSNRDYEQYF; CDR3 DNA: TGTGCCAGCAGCTTTTCAAACAGGGACTACGAGCAGTACTTC
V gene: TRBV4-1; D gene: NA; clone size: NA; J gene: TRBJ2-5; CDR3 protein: CASSQEVATVGETQYF; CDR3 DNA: TGCGCCAGCAGCCAAGAGGTAGCGACAGTCGGTGAGACCCAGTACTTC
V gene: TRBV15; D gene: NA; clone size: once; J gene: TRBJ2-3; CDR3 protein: CATSPYTDTQYF; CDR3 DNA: TGTGCCACCAGCCCCTACACAGATACGCAGTATTTT
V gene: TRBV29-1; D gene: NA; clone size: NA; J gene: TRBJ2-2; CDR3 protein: CSVVARGSTGELFF; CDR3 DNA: TGCAGCGTTGTGGCCAGGGGTAGCACCGGGGAGCTGTTTTTT
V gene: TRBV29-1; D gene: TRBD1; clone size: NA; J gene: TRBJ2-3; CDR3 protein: CSVDRGSTDTQYF; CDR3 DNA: TGCAGCGTTGACAGGGGGAGCACAGATACGCAGTATTTT
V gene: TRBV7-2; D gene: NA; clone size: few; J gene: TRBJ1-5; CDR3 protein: CASSPHAGGQPQHF; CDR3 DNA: TGTGCCAGCAGCCCCCACGCCGGGGGCCAGCCCCAGCATTTT
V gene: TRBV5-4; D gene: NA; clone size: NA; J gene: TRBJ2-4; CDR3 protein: CASSLGADANIQYF; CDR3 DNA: TGTGCCAGCAGCTTGGGAGCGGACGCTAACATTCAGTACTTC
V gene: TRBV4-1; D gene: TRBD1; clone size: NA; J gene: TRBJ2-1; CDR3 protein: CASSHDRTGVRSEQFF; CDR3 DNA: TGCGCCAGCAGCCATGACCGGACAGGGGTGCGCAGTGAGCAGTTCTTC
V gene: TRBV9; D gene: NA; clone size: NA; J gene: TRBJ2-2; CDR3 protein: CASSVRRDDTGELFF; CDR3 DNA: TGTGCCAGCAGCGTTCGGCGGGACGATACCGGGGAGCTGTTTTTT